This TCR beta chain was recovered during a study of CD8 T cells in Susac syndrome. RNA amounts of about 0.45 to 1 ug underwent reverse transcription with random hexamers. TCRdb recomputed calls from the immunoSEQ multiplex PCR reads with MiXCR, one row per CDR3 protein. Here the sample spans around 62,000 distinct CDR3 sequences, approximately 92% being singletons. TEMRA cells were FACS-enriched, while CD8+ and CD4+ T cells were negatively isolated. V lost 3 bases to trimming and J lost 5 bases; unmatched junction nucleotides: 7. The CDR3 has 15 amino acids. The source of this sequence is a human donor in good health. The J gene is TRBJ2-1, the V gene TRBV12-3 or TRBV12-4, with TRBD2 matching over 7 bases. The specimen sequenced was CD8+ T cells from PBMCs. CDR3 sequence (DNA): TGTGCCAGCAGTTTTCTTGGGGGGGGTGACAATGAGCAGTTCTTC. Encoded protein: CASSFLGGGDNEQFF.